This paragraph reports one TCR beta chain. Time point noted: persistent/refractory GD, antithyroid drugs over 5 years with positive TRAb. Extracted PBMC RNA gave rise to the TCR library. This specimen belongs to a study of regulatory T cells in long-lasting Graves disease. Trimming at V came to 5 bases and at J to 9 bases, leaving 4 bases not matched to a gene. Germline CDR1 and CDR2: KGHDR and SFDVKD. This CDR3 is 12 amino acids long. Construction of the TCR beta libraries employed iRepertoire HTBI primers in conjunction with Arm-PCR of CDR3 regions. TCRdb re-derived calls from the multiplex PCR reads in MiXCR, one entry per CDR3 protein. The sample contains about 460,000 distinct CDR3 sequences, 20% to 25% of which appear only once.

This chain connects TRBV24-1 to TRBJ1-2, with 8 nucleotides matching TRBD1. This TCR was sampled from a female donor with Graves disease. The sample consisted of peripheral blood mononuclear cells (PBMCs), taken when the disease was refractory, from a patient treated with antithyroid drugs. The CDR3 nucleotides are TGTGCCACCAGTGCTAGACAGGGGAGCTACACCTTC. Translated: CATSARQGSYTF.